The sequence of this T cell receptor beta chain was determined in a study of control samples from healthy donors and cancer patients. There are 14 residues in the CDR3. In germline, CDR1 is SGHTS, CDR2 YDEGEE. The ends were cut back, 5 bases at V and 6 bases at J, with 15 bases in the middle. Data came from immunoSEQ multiplex PCR; TCRdb stores just in-frame clones and leaves some out. The sample lists 170,000 or so clones, around 93% occurring once. Input material: blood. The chain couples TRBV5-8 to TRBJ1-5; D not resolved. This receptor was taken from a man between 18 and 35 years old in good health. The CDR3 DNA is TGTGCCAGCAGTACCGAAGGGTGGGTTCAGCCCCAGCATTTT. This encodes CASSTEGWVQPQHF.